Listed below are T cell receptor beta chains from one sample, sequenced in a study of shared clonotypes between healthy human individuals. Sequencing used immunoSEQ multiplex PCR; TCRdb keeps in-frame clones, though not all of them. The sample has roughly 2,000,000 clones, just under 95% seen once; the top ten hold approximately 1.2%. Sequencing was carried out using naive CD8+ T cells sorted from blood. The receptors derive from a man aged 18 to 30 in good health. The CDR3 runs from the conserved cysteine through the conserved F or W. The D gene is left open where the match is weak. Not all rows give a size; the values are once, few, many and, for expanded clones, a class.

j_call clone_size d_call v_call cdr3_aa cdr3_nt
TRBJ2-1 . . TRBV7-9 CASSSPIWDEQFF TGTGCCAGCAGCTCACCCATTTGGGATGAGCAGTTCTTC
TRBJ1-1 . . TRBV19 CASSIPPTTAFF TGTGCCAGTAGTATACCCCCTACTACAGCTTTCTTT
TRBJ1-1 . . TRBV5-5 CASSFLLGTEAFF TGTGCCAGCAGCTTCTTGTTGGGCACTGAAGCTTTCTTT
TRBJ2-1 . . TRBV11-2 CASSLGGNVVEQFF TGTGCCAGCAGCTTAGGCGGGAACGTTGTTGAGCAGTTCTTC
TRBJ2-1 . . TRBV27 CASSLEPTPWPLQFF TGTGCCAGCAGTTTAGAGCCGACGCCCTGGCCCCTGCAGTTCTTC
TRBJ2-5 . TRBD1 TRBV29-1 CSVVDRGGGETQYF TGCAGCGTAGTGGACAGGGGCGGAGGGGAGACCCAGTACTTC
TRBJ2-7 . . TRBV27 CASGPGAGTYEQYF TGTGCCAGCGGCCCTGGGGCAGGGACCTACGAGCAGTACTTC
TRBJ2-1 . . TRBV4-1 CASSRQDNNEQFF TGCGCCAGCAGCCGCCAAGATAACAATGAGCAGTTCTTC
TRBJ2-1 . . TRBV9 CASSATGEQFF TGTGCCAGCAGCGCGACGGGTGAGCAGTTCTTC
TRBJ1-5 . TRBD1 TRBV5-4 CASSLMGTGEYQPQHF TGTGCCAGCAGCTTGATGGGGACAGGGGAGTATCAGCCCCAGCATTTT
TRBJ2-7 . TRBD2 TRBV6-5 CASRSLADYEQYF TGTGCCAGCAGATCTCTAGCGGACTACGAGCAGTACTTC
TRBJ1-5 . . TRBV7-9 CASSPPGNQPQHF TGTGCCAGCAGCCCTCCCGGCAATCAGCCCCAGCATTTT
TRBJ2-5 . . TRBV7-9 CASSLGAANQETQYF TGTGCCAGCAGCTTAGGGGCGGCAAACCAAGAGACCCAGTACTTC
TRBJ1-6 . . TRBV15 CATSRGADSPLHF TGTGCCACCAGCAGAGGGGCCGATTCACCCCTCCACTTT
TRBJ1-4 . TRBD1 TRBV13 CASSFQGQQLFF TGTGCCAGCAGCTTCCAGGGACAGCAACTGTTTTTT
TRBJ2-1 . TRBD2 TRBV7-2 CASSFPSYLAGVNNEQFF TGTGCCAGCAGCTTTCCCTCGTACCTAGCGGGGGTCAACAATGAGCAGTTCTTC
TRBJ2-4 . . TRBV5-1 CASSLKGLGDIQYF TGCGCCAGCAGCTTGAAGGGCCTTGGGGACATTCAGTACTTC
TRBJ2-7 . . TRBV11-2 CASSLGTGAYEQYF TGTGCCAGCAGCTTAGGGACTGGCGCCTACGAGCAGTACTTC
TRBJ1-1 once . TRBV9 CASSVGTGAEAFF TGTGCCAGCAGCGTAGGTACAGGAGCTGAAGCTTTCTTT
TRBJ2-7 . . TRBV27 CASSLEGSELPYEQYF TGTGCCAGCAGTTTAGAGGGCTCGGAATTGCCTTACGAGCAGTACTTC
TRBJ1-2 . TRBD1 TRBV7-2 CASSLGRWGQGVYGYTF TGTGCCAGCAGCTTAGGTCGTTGGGGACAGGGGGTCTATGGCTACACCTTC
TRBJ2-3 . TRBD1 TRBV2 CASSATGQLLLTDTQYF TGTGCCAGCAGTGCGACGGGACAGCTTCTACTTACAGATACGCAGTATTTT
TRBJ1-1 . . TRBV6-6 CASSFQGAEAFF TGTGCCAGCAGTTTTCAGGGAGCTGAAGCTTTCTTT
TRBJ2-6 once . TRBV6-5 CASSPGQANVLTF TGTGCCAGCAGTCCCGGGCAGGCCAACGTCCTGACTTTC
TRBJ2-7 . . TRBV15 CATSRGGEKSYEQYF TGTGCCACCAGCAGAGGGGGGGAGAAGTCCTACGAGCAGTACTTC
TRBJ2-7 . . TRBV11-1 CASSFGVGAGLQYF TGTGCCAGCAGCTTTGGGGTTGGAGCGGGCCTCCAGTACTTC
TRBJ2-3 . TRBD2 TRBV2 CASSEAVASGTSTDTQYF TGTGCCAGCAGTGAAGCTGTGGCTAGCGGAACTAGCACAGATACGCAGTATTTT
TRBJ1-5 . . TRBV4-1 CASSQVAGAQPQHF TGCGCCAGCAGCCAAGTCGCAGGGGCTCAGCCCCAGCATTTT
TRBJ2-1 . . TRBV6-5 CASSQPGYEQFF TGTGCCAGCAGTCAACCAGGGTATGAGCAGTTCTTC
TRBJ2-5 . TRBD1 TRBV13 CASSERQGRQTQYF TGTGCCAGCAGCGAACGACAGGGGAGGCAGACCCAGTACTTC
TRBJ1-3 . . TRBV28 CASSQIGLGGGNTIYF TGTGCCAGCAGCCAAATTGGTCTTGGGGGTGGAAACACCATATATTTT
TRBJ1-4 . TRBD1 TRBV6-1 CAGHRGPRDEKLFF TGTGCCGGCCACAGGGGGCCTAGGGATGAAAAACTGTTTTTT
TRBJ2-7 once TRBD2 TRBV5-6 CASSLSGASGRENEQYF TGTGCCAGCAGCTTAAGCGGAGCTAGCGGGAGGGAAAACGAGCAGTACTTC
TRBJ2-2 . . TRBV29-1 CSVERDAGELFF TGCAGCGTTGAAAGAGACGCCGGGGAGCTGTTTTTT
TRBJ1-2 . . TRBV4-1 CASSQALTADYGYTF TGCGCCAGCAGCCAAGCATTAACGGCGGACTATGGCTACACCTTC
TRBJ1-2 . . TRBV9 CASSVADAATRNTF TGTGCCAGCAGCGTAGCTGATGCGGCCACCCGAAACACCTTC
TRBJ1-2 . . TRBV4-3 CASSQATELDYGYTF TGCGCCAGCAGCCAAGCTACTGAGCTCGACTATGGCTACACCTTC
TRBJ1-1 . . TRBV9 CASSPPVTTEAFF TGTGCCAGCAGCCCCCCTGTTACCACTGAAGCTTTCTTT
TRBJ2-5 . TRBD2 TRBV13 CASSLLLAGAGETQYF TGTGCCAGCAGCTTATTACTAGCGGGAGCAGGAGAGACCCAGTACTTC
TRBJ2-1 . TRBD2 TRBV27 CASSVTSGGYNEQFF TGTGCCAGCAGTGTAACTAGCGGGGGTTACAATGAGCAGTTCTTC
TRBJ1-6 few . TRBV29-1 CSVVLLGLPHF TGCAGCGTTGTTCTCCTGGGGTTACCCCACTTT
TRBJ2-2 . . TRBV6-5 CASKAAGVMGELFF TGTGCCAGCAAGGCGGCAGGGGTGATGGGGGAGCTGTTTTTT
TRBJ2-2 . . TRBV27 CASINSWGEAVTGELFF TGTGCCAGCATCAACTCTTGGGGGGAGGCCGTCACCGGGGAGCTGTTTTTT
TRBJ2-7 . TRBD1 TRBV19 CASSWTGGYEQYF TGTGCCAGTAGCTGGACAGGGGGATACGAGCAGTACTTC
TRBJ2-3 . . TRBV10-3 CAISNGITDTQYF TGTGCCATCAGTAACGGAATCACAGATACGCAGTATTTT
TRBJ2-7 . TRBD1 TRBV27 CASRHTGTGDYEQYF TGTGCCAGCAGACATACCGGGACAGGGGACTACGAGCAGTACTTC
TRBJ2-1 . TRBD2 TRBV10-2 CASTPWRGAPGEQFF TGCGCCAGCACCCCTTGGCGGGGGGCGCCTGGGGAGCAGTTCTTC
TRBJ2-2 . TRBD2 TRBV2 CASSEGLAGPNTGELFF TGTGCCAGCAGTGAGGGACTAGCGGGGCCGAACACCGGGGAGCTGTTTTTT
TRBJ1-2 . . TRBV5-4 CASSLTGEGYGYTF TGTGCCAGCAGCTTGACGGGAGAGGGCTATGGCTACACCTTC
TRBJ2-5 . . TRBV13 CASSPLGETQYF TGTGCCAGCAGCCCATTGGGGGAGACCCAGTACTTC
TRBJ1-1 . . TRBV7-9 CASRLTGVGYTEAFF TGTGCCAGCAGGCTGACAGGAGTTGGGTACACTGAAGCTTTCTTT
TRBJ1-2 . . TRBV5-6 CASSLPDDRNYGYTF TGTGCCAGCAGCTTGCCCGACGACAGAAACTATGGCTACACCTTC
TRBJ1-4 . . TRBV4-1 CASSPKQGSNEKLFF TGCGCCAGCAGCCCGAAACAGGGTTCTAATGAAAAACTGTTTTTT
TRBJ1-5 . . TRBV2 CASSEASQPQHF TGTGCCAGCAGTGAAGCGAGTCAGCCCCAGCATTTT
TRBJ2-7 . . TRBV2 CASRGGTVAYEQYF TGTGCCAGCAGGGGCGGGACAGTAGCCTACGAGCAGTACTTC
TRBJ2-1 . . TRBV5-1 CASSSNGEQFF TGCGCCAGCAGCTCTAATGGGGAGCAGTTCTTC
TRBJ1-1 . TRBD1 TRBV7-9 CASSTGKGQANTEAFF TGTGCCAGCAGCACCGGGAAGGGACAGGCTAATACTGAAGCTTTCTTT
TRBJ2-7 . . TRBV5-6 CASSTGTSSYEQYF TGTGCCAGCAGCACCGGGACTTCCTCCTACGAGCAGTACTTC
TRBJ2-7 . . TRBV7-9 CASSYEYEQYF TGTGCCAGCAGCTACGAGTACGAGCAGTACTTC